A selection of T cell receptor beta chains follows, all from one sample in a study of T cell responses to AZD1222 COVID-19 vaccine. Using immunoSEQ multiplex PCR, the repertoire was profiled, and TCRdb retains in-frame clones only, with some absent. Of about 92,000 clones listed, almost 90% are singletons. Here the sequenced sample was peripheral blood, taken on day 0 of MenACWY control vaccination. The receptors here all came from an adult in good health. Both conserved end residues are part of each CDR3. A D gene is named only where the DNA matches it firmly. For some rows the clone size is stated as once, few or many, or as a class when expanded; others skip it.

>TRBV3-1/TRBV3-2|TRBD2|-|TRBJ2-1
CASSQEIGTSGENEQFF
TGTGCCAGCAGCCAAGAGATCGGGACTAGCGGGGAAAATGAGCAGTTCTTC
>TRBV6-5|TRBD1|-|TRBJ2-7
CASSSTGSREQYF
TGTGCCAGCAGTTCGACAGGGTCTCGCGAGCAGTACTTC
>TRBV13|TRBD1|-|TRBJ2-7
CASSSTGGGTYEQYF
TGTGCCAGCAGCTCAACAGGGGGCGGGACGTACGAGCAGTACTTC
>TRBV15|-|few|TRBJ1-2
CATSLDGTMRGYTF
TGTGCCACCAGTCTTGACGGGACGATGCGGGGCTACACCTTC
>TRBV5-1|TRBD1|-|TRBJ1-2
CASSLGQGNGYTF
TGCGCCAGCAGCCTGGGACAGGGGAATGGCTACACCTTC
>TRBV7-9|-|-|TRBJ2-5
CASSLELASSRETQYF
TGTGCCAGCAGCTTAGAACTAGCTAGTTCCAGAGAGACCCAGTACTTC
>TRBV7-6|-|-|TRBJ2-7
CASSHPGTGDQKPYEQYF
TGTGCCAGCAGCCACCCCGGCACCGGGGACCAAAAACCCTACGAGCAGTACTTC
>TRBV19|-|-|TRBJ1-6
CASSSLEEVPNSPLHF
TGTGCCAGTAGTAGCCTAGAGGAGGTCCCCAATTCACCCCTCCACTTT
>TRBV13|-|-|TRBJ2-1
CASSLGGTRGYNEQFF
TGTGCCAGCAGCTTAGGCGGGACCCGGGGCTACAATGAGCAGTTCTTC
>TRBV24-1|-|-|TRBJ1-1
CATSGGWGDTEAFF
TGTGCCACCAGTGGGGGATGGGGGGACACTGAAGCTTTCTTT
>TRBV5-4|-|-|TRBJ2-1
CASSEPDSYYNEQFF
TGTGCCAGCAGCGAACCGGACAGTTACTACAATGAGCAGTTCTTC
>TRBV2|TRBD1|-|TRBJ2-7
CASSEYRGVNEQYF
TGTGCCAGCAGTGAATACAGGGGTGTCAACGAGCAGTACTTC
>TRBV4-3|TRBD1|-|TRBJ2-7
CASSQAHNTGGYEQYF
TGCGCCAGCAGCCAGGCGCACAACACAGGGGGCTACGAGCAGTACTTC
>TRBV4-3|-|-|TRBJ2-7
CASSQVWGGLYEQYF
TGCGCCAGCAGCCAAGTGTGGGGGGGCCTATACGAGCAGTACTTC
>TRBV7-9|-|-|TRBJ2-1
CASSSGSYNEQFF
TGTGCCAGCAGCTCCGGGTCGTACAATGAGCAGTTCTTC
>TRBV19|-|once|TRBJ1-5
CASSGDSNQPQHF
TGTGCCAGTAGCGGCGATAGCAATCAGCCCCAGCATTTT
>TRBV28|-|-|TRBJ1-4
CASSGPGRREKLFF
TGTGCCAGCAGCGGCCCGGGACGGAGGGAAAAACTGTTTTTT
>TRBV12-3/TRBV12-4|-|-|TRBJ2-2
CASRLGGTGELFF
TGTGCCAGCAGGCTGGGGGGTACCGGGGAGCTGTTTTTT
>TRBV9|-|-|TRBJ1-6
CASSVEGGSGLSPLHF
TGTGCCAGCAGCGTAGAAGGCGGGTCAGGTCTGTCACCCCTCCACTTT
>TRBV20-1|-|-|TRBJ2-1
CSASRGPSYNEQFF
TGCAGTGCTAGTCGGGGGCCCTCCTACAATGAGCAGTTCTTC
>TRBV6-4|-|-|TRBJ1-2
CASSWIPGPNYGYTF
TGTGCCAGCAGTTGGATTCCAGGGCCTAACTATGGCTACACCTTC
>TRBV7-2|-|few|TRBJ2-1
CASSSDLAWGRNEQFF
TGTGCCAGCAGCTCCGACCTAGCCTGGGGTAGGAATGAGCAGTTCTTC
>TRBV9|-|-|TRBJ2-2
CASSPRAYTGELFF
TGTGCCAGCAGCCCCCGGGCCTACACCGGGGAGCTGTTTTTT
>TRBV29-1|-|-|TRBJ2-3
CSVLHSTDTQYF
TGCAGCGTTCTTCATTCCACAGATACGCAGTATTTT
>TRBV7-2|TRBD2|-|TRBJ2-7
CASSLRFLAGSYEQYF
TGTGCCAGCAGCTTAAGATTTCTAGCGGGGTCTTACGAGCAGTACTTC
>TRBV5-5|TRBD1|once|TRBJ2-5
CASSRLFAQGKETQYF
TGTGCCAGCAGCCGTCTGTTCGCACAGGGGAAAGAGACCCAGTACTTC
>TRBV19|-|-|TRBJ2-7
CATTNRAGFDEQYF
TGTGCCACCACCAACAGGGCTGGCTTTGACGAGCAGTACTTC
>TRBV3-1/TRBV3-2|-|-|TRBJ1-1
CASSHGRGTEAFF
TGTGCCAGCAGCCATGGGAGGGGTACTGAAGCTTTCTTT
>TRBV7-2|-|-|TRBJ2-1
CASSRDTGSYNEQFF
TGTGCCAGCAGTCGAGATACGGGCTCCTACAATGAGCAGTTCTTC
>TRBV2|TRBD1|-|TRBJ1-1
CASQGEGNTEAFF
TGTGCCAGCCAGGGGGAGGGGAACACTGAAGCTTTCTTT
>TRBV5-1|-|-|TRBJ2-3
CASSLVLNTDTQYF
TGCGCCAGCAGCTTGGTCCTAAACACAGATACGCAGTATTTT
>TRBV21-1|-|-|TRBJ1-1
CASSSTDTTKMNTEAFF
TGTGCCAGCAGCAGTACTGACACTACTAAAATGAACACTGAAGCTTTCTTT
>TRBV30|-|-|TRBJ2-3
CAWSQGSTDTQYF
TGTGCCTGGAGTCAGGGGAGTACAGATACGCAGTATTTT
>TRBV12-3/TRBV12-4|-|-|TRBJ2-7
CASLPGGSYEQYF
TGTGCCAGTCTCCCCGGCGGCTCCTACGAGCAGTACTTC
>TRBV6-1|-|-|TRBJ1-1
CASSEKGQNTEAFF
TGTGCCAGCAGTGAAAAGGGCCAGAACACTGAAGCTTTCTTT
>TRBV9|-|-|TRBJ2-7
CASSGDGAGGEQYF
TGTGCCAGCAGCGGCGACGGGGCTGGCGGCGAGCAGTACTTC
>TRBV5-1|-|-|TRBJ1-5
CASSVGYNQPQHF
TGCGCCAGCAGCGTGGGTTATAATCAGCCCCAGCATTTT
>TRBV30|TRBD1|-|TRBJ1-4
CAWSQGDEKLFF
TGTGCCTGGAGTCAGGGGGATGAAAAACTGTTTTTT
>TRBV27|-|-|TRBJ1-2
CASSRIGDPASNYGYTF
TGTGCCAGCAGTCGGATAGGGGACCCGGCCTCTAACTATGGCTACACCTTC
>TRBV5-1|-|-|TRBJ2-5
CASRQGLETQYF
TGCGCCAGCCGGCAGGGTCTGGAGACCCAGTACTTC
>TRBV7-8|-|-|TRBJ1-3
CASSLQGPTGNTIYF
TGTGCCAGCAGCTTACAGGGACCCACTGGAAACACCATATATTTT